These 9 T cell receptor beta chains were sequenced from one sample in a study of T cell changes during pregnancy in multiple sclerosis. Method: immunoSEQ multiplex PCR; TCRdb's copy keeps in-frame clones and lacks some. This sample has approximately 44,000 clones; approximately 92% occur once, and the top ten carry around 0.7%. The source material was CD4+ T cells from peripheral blood mononuclear cells, sampled before pregnancy. These receptors all come from a female donor with multiple sclerosis, enrolled in a pregnancy study.

The V call is TRBV6-1, the J call TRBJ1-1, with 7 nucleotides matching TRBD1. The CDR3 sequence is 12 residues long. The germline V gene encodes CDR1 MNHNS and CDR2 SASEGT. The V and J ends lost 8 bases and 11 bases, in that order; junction bases with no gene match: 11. This CDR3 is CASPGGGWEAFF. CDR3 DNA: TGTGCCAGCCCCGGAGGGGGCTGGGAGGCTTTCTTT.

The chain carries TRBV7-8 and TRBJ1-2, with 7 bases fitting TRBD1. CDR3 length: 16 residues. Per the germline V gene, CDR1 is SGHVS and CDR2 is FQNEAQ. Trimming took 5 bases from V and 0 from J; bases not matched to a gene: 9. The CDR3 DNA is TGTGCCAGCAGCCTATTCTGGGACAGTTCTAACTATGGCTACACCTTC. It encodes CASSLFWDSSNYGYTF.

The rearrangement joins TRBV5-4 to TRBJ1-2; 8 nucleotides agree with TRBD1. Trimming took 0 bases from V and 8 from J; bases not matched to a gene: 3. Germline V CDR1 and CDR2: SGHNT, YYREEE (reference sequence). This CDR3 has 13 residues. The CDR3 is CASSLGGQGGYTF. In DNA, the CDR3 is TGTGCCAGCAGCTTGGGTGGACAGGGAGGCTACACCTTC. The whole variable domain, filled in from reference TRBV5-4 and TRBJ1-2, reads ETGVTQSPTHLIKTRGQQVTLRCSSQSGHNTVSWYQQALGQGPQFIFQYYREEENGRGNFPPRFSGLQFPNYSSELNVNALELDDSALYLCASSLGGQGGYTFGSGTRLTVV.

The V gene is TRBV4-3, the J gene TRBJ2-7; possibly TRBD2 for D (5 bases). Germline loops: CDR1 LGHNA, CDR2 YSLEER. V lost 1 base and J lost 2, with 21 bases in between. The length of the CDR3 is 18 residues. The CDR3 sequence: CASSQAISGSPSPYEQYF. The DNA for the CDR3 is TGCGCCAGCAGCCAAGCGATTTCGGGGTCCCCGAGCCCCTACGAGCAGTACTTC.

The chain carries TRBV7-3 and TRBJ2-7; 7 bases align to TRBD1. The length of the CDR3 is 14 residues. After removal of 5 bases from V and 3 bases from J, the junction contained 7 bases not matched to a gene. CDR1 and CDR2 from the germline V gene are SGHTA and FQGTGA. In DNA, the CDR3 is TGTGCCAGCAGCGTCCAGGGACAGAGCTACGAGCAGTACTTC. Amino acids: CASSVQGQSYEQYF. The full variable domain, completed using reference TRBV7-3 and TRBJ2-7, is GAGVSQTPSNKVTEKGKYVELRCDPISGHTALYWYRQSLGQGPEFLIYFQGTGAADDSGLPNDRFFAVRPEGSVSTLKIQRTERGDSAVYLCASSVQGQSYEQYFGPGTRLTVT.

This CDR3 reads CASSRGDSGANVLTF. As DNA, the CDR3 is TGTGCCAGCAGCCGAGGAGATTCTGGGGCCAACGTCCTGACTTTC. This sequence joins TRBV6-6 and TRBJ2-6; D is unclear. V lost 6 bases to trimming and J lost 1 base, with 10 bases between them. This CDR3 has 15 residues. Germline CDR1 is MNHNY and CDR2 is SVGAGI (reference sequence).

The V and J genes are TRBV7-9 and TRBJ1-2, with D tentatively TRBD1 (6 bases). This CDR3 contains 16 residues. The germline V gene has CDR1 SEHNR and CDR2 FQNEAQ (reference sequence). V was pared by 11 bases and J by 3 bases, with 25 bases between. In DNA, the CDR3 is TGTGCCTCTACAAAGGGGGAGTTCCGATACGACTATGGCTACACCTTC. It is translated as CASTKGEFRYDYGYTF.

The rearrangement uses TRBV7-3 and TRBJ1-2, with TRBD1 matching over 8 bases. The CDR3 extends over 13 amino acids. The V and J ends lost 9 bases and 2 bases, in that order; junction bases with no gene match: 5. Germline V gives CDR1 SGHTA, CDR2 FQGTGA. The CDR3 region is CASRRDRNYGYTF. DNA for the CDR3: TGTGCCAGTAGACGGGACAGGAACTATGGCTACACCTTC.

In nucleotides, the CDR3 is TGTGCCAGCTCACCAGGACTAGCCACTACAGATACGCAGTATTTT. Protein: CASSPGLATTDTQYF. The chain uses TRBV18 and TRBJ2-3; 8 nucleotides agree with TRBD2. CDR3 length: 15 amino acids. Germline V lookup: CDR1 KGHSH, CDR2 LQKENI. The ends lost 2 bases at V and 3 bases at J; junction bases unmatched: 4.